This TCR beta chain was recovered during a study of identical twins. Study outcomes and limitations: The conclusions drew on cross-sectional statistical analysis instead of tracking the same donors. In zero-insertion analyses, partial confounding could arise from invariant MAIT and iNKT cells. Beta clonotypes that were abundant in cord blood contained fewer insertions, a pattern absent from memory repertoires.

Via MiXCR, TCRdb re-called the 5' RACE reads, giving one row per CDR3 protein. There are just over 450,000 distinct CDR3 sequences in the sample; 14% occur only once, and about 0.53% lies in the top ten. This clonotype came up many times. Its antigen remains unidentified. V lost 3 bases and J lost 2, with 6 bases in between. Germline V gene lookup returns CDR1 MNHEY and CDR2 SMNVEV (reference sequence). The CDR3 is 13 amino acids. These same records also appear under a second study, on yellow fever vaccine responses in identical twins.

The rearrangement joins TRBV27 to TRBJ2-3; D is unclear. Sequencing was performed on CD4+ T cells sorted from blood. The receptor was isolated from a young woman in good health. The CDR3 is CASSFLSTDTQYF. The CDR3, as DNA: TGTGCCAGCAGTTTCCTCTCCACAGATACGCAGTATTTT.